This T cell receptor beta chain was retrieved from a study of T cells in Graves' hyperthyroidism and ophthalmopathy. Whole-study context: Once the initial diagnosis was made, peripheral blood was obtained before any treatment. Study results and caveats: Blood also carried most thyroid clonotypes expanded above 0.001.

Many counts were recorded for this clonotype. Its antigen remains unidentified. The study excluded patients with uncontrolled infection, other autoimmune disease, pregnancy or lactation. Diagnoses used clinical symptoms, serum thyroxine and TRAb, thyroid ultrasound and orbital computed tomography. RNA transcripts were the template for amplifying TCR beta CDR3 regions. TCR CDR3 underwent first-round RT-PCR with the HTBI primer set. TCRdb re-analysed the multiplex PCR reads in MiXCR, keeping a single row per CDR3 protein. The sample has a few hundred thousand distinct CDR3 sequences; roughly 14% are singletons. The sample taken for sequencing was blood. The receptor comes from a woman aged 25 to 45 with Graves' hyperthyroidism.

The CDR3 DNA sequence: TGCAGCGCGGCGGGACAGGAAGCTTACGAGCAGTACTTC. Residues: CSAAGQEAYEQYF. The genes are TRBV29-1 and TRBJ2-7; 8 positions agree with TRBD1. Trimming took 7 bases from V and 4 from J; bases not matched to a gene: 9. There are 13 residues in the CDR3. Germline lookup yields CDR1 SQVTM and CDR2 ANQGSEA.